This T cell receptor beta chain was captured by sequencing in a study of PD-1 blockade in classical Hodgkin lymphoma (dated by TCRdb to the early 2020s). With regard to the full study: Nivolumab dosing was 3 mg/kg intravenously every 2 weeks, continuing until either disease progression or unacceptable toxicity. The study used TCR beta sequencing and CyTOF to define a peripheral blood immune signature of response to PD-1 blockade in classical Hodgkin lymphoma.

Sample time point, as interpreted from the label and publication: cycle 1 day 1 (C1D1), immediately before nivolumab initiation. All trial patients had relapsed after autologous stem cell transplantation, with cohorts A, B and C differing in prior brentuximab vedotin exposure. The trial cohort comprised 60 or so patients with relapsed/refractory classical Hodgkin lymphoma whose best overall responses were complete response, partial response or progressive disease. Single-agent nivolumab was administered to trial patients in the multi-cohort phase II CheckMate 205 trial. An independent review committee assessed best overall response by applying the 2007 International Working Group response criteria. PBMCs from the trial were collected at three points: immediately before nivolumab initiation (C1D1), and during therapy at cycle 2 day 1 and cycle 4 day 1. Peripheral blood was collected in 8 mL Vacutainer Cell Preparation Tubes, from which PBMCs were isolated by centrifugation and then cryopreserved.

The research as a whole found: CD4+ but not CD8+ TCR diversity rose significantly by C4D1 (p=0.0027 vs p=0.16), most apparent in complete responders (p=0.02). Lower diversity was seen in patients whose nivolumab began less than 1 year after ASCT, and these patients were left out of later analyses so that immune reconstitution would not confound the results. The study was limited to a single clinical trial cohort, and causes of repertoire differences, possibly disease activity or prior therapy, remained undefined. Trial patients with a complete response had baseline diversity similar to that of newly diagnosed patients, while partial responders and progressors had significantly lower diversity. Baseline TCR diversity was reported to be lower in newly diagnosed patients than in healthy donors and to be lower still in relapsed/refractory patients.

The germline V gene provides CDR1 SGDLS and CDR2 YYNGEE. At the junction V is shortened by 0 bases and J by 5 bases; bases outside the gene matches: 1. From its cysteine to its phenylalanine, the CDR3 spans 14 amino acids. The sequence is cut down to CDR3 DNA, 42 bases in frame from base 1. Genomic DNA was extracted with the Qiagen DNeasy kit from unsorted PBMCs and from negatively selected CD4+ and CD8+ fractions. TCR beta CDR3 regions were amplified by immunoSEQ multiplex PCR using primers annealing to V and J segments. A synthetic immune receptor repertoire was used to minimize amplification bias, and any residual bias was removed computationally once sequencing was done. In the authors' own workflow: Repertoire diversity was quantified as the Shannon entropy index using custom Python scripts. Unsorted, CD4+ and CD8+ repertoires were examined separately, except in combined analyses, for which CD4+ and CD8+ sequences were merged in silico. A clone was considered expanded if an increase in frequency of at least 2-fold after treatment relative to C1D1 was found, and a pseudocount of 0.5 was applied to clones undetected at baseline. Singleton clones were defined as clones with 0 or 1 copy at C1D1, and non-singleton clones were defined as clones with 2 or more copies. Clones expanded in unsorted samples were labelled as CD4+, CD8+ or unknown by matching protein sequences in sorted samples from the same patient. Wilcoxon tests on paired samples were used to test changes in diversity from C1D1 to C4D1. Imported from immuneACCESS, the table was reduced by TCRdb to in-frame sequences with V and J called. These copies leave out some clones; in studies compared against another copy, an unresolved V gene accounts for under half, and the cause of the remainder is not known. That table is the source of V, J and clone size, and D and trimming were worked out from the DNA. The sample includes about 72,000 clones, with under 95% observed a single time. The ten largest clones capture about 7.8% of the sample.

On this clone: Its antigen target is currently unknown. One base away there is no much larger clone; base qualities are not given.

The sample in question was peripheral blood mononuclear cells (PBMCs), obtained at baseline. The chain joins TRBV9 to TRBJ2-5; TRBD1 matches 10 bases in the middle. This sequence originates from a human donor with classical Hodgkin lymphoma. The CDR3 region: CASSVEGQGETQYF. The base sequence is TGTGCCAGCAGCGTAGAGGGACAGGGGGAGACCCAGTACTTC.